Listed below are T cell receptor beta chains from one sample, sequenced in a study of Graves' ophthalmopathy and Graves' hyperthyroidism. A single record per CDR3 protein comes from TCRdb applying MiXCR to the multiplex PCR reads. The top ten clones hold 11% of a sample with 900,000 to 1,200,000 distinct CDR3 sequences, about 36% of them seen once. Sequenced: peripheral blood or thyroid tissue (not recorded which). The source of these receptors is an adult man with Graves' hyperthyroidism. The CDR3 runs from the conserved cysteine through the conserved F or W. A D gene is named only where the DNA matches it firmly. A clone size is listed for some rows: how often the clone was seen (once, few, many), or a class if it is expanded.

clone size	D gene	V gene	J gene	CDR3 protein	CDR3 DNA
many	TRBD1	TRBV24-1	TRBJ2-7	CATSDPGTGIYEQYF	TGTGCCACCAGTGACCCCGGGACAGGGATCTACGAGCAGTACTTC
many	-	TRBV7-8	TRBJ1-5	CASSPAGLRDQPQHF	TGTGCCAGCAGCCCCGCGGGACTCAGGGATCAGCCCCAGCATTTT
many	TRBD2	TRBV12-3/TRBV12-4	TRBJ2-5	CASSSGLAAKLTQYF	TGTGCCAGCAGCTCCGGACTAGCGGCAAAGCTGACCCAGTACTTC
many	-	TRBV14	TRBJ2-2	CASSQDEGTGELFF	TGTGCCAGCAGCCAAGACGAAGGTACCGGGGAGCTGTTTTTT
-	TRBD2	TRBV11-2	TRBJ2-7	CASRLAGTNYEQYF	TGTGCCAGCAGATTAGCGGGGACCAACTACGAGCAGTACTTC
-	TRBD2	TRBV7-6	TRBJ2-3	CASSLGTSGRTDTQYF	TGTGCCAGCAGCTTAGGCACTAGCGGGCGCACAGATACGCAGTATTTT
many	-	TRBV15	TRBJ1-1	CATSPRTGITEAFF	TGTGCCACCAGCCCCCGAACAGGGATCACTGAAGCTTTCTTT
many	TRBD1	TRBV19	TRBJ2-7	CASSPRPGQGPYEQYF	TGTGCCAGTAGCCCAAGGCCGGGACAGGGGCCCTACGAGCAGTACTTC
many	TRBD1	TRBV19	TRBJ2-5	CASSRGQGVGETQYF	TGTGCCAGTAGTCGTGGACAGGGTGTAGGAGAGACCCAGTACTTC
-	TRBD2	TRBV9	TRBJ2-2	CASSAWASGGRTVDTGELSW	TGTGCCAGCAGCGCGTGGGCTAGCGGGGGGCGCACTGTGGACACCGGGGAGCTGTCTTGG
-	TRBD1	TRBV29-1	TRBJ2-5	CSQDGTGKETQYF	TGCAGCCAAGATGGGACAGGGAAAGAGACCCAGTACTTC
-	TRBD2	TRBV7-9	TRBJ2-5	CASSPNLAGDRGEETQYF	TGTGCCAGCAGCCCGAACTTAGCGGGAGATAGGGGGGAGGAGACCCAGTACTTC
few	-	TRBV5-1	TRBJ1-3	CASSPRTSLGGNTIYF	TGCGCCAGCAGCCCAAGGACTTCCTTGGGTGGAAACACCATATATTTT
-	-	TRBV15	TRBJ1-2	CATSSLGGSFSGYTF	TGTGCCACCAGCAGCTTGGGGGGGAGTTTCTCTGGCTACACCTTC
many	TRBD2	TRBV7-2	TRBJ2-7	CASSQKTSGYPYEQYF	TGTGCCAGCAGCCAAAAGACTAGCGGGTATCCCTACGAGCAGTACTTC
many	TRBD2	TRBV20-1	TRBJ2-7	CSARWASGGEQYF	TGCAGTGCTAGATGGGCTAGCGGTGGCGAGCAGTACTTC
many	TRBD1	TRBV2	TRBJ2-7	CASSEAQAGGYEQYF	TGTGCCAGCAGTGAGGCGCAGGCAGGGGGCTACGAGCAGTACTTC
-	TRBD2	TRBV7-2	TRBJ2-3	CASSFGREWDTQYF	TGTGCCAGCAGCTTCGGGCGGGAGTGGGATACGCAGTATTTT
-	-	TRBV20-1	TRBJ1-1	CSARLSGTEAFF	TGCAGTGCTAGACTTTCAGGAACTGAAGCTTTCTTT
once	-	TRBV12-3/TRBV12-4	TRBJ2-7	CASSVTAGVNYEQYF	TGTGCCAGCAGTGTTACGGCAGGGGTCAACTACGAGCAGTACTTC
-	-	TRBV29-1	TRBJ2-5	CSDPGASVQETQYF	TGCAGCGACCCGGGGGCATCAGTACAAGAGACCCAGTACTTC
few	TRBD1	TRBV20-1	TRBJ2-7	CSAFPGTGLDEQYF	TGCAGTGCTTTCCCCGGGACAGGGCTCGACGAGCAGTACTTC
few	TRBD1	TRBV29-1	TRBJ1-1	CSVAPGQGMNTEAFF	TGCAGCGTTGCCCCGGGACAGGGCATGAACACTGAAGCTTTCTTT
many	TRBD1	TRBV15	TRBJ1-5	CATSREDRARGSQHF	TGTGCCACCAGCAGAGAGGACAGGGCAAGGGGGTCCCAGCATTTT
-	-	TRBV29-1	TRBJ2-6	CSVEDGRVANVLTF	TGCAGCGTTGAAGATGGGCGAGTGGCCAACGTCCTGACTTTC
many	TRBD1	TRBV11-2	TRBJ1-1	CASSSDGQGMVLEAFF	TGTGCCAGCAGCTCAGACGGACAGGGCATGGTTCTGGAAGCTTTCTTT
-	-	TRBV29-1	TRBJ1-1	CSVGAGSDTEAFF	TGCAGCGTCGGGGCCGGGTCGGACACTGAAGCTTTCTTT
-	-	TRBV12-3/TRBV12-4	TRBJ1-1	CASGKTEYTEAFF	TGTGCTAGTGGTAAAACAGAGTACACTGAAGCTTTCTTT
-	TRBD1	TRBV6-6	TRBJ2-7	CASSWQTGGSYEQYF	TGTGCCAGCAGTTGGCAGACAGGGGGGTCCTACGAGCAGTACTTC
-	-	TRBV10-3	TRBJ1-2	CAISGRMGRSFHGYTF	TGTGCCATCAGTGGCCGAATGGGACGGAGTTTTCATGGCTACACCTTC
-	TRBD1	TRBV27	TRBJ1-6	CASSLGQGVTPLHF	TGTGCCAGCAGTCTAGGACAGGGGGTTACACCCCTCCACTTT
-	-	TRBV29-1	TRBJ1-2	CSVGQGDKVDGYTF	TGCAGCGTTGGTCAGGGAGATAAAGTGGATGGCTACACCTTC
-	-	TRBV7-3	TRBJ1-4	CASSFQGGTNEKLFF	TGTGCCAGCAGCTTTCAAGGCGGCACTAATGAAAAACTGTTTTTT
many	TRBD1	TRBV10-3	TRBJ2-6	CATLDRGPGANVLTF	TGTGCCACCCTAGACAGGGGTCCTGGGGCCAACGTCCTGACTTTC
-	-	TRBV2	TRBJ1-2	CASYTGPSYGYTF	TGTGCCAGCTACACAGGTCCCAGCTATGGCTACACCTTC
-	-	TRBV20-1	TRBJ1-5	CSARLNFQGHDNQPQHF	TGCAGTGCTAGGCTAAATTTTCAAGGACACGACAATCAGCCCCAGCATTTT
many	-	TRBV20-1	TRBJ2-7	CSARITYEQYF	TGCAGTGCTAGAATAACCTACGAGCAGTACTTC
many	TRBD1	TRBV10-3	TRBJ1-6	CAISEQDRSSYNSPLHF	TGTGCCATCAGTGAACAGGACAGGAGCTCCTATAATTCACCCCTCCACTTT
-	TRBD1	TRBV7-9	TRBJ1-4	CAIYPGQGWEKLFF	TGTGCCATCTATCCGGGACAGGGGTGGGAAAAACTGTTTTTT
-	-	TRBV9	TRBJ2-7	CASSQVRTRRVGEQYF	TGTGCCAGCAGCCAAGTACGAACACGGCGGGTTGGCGAGCAGTACTTC
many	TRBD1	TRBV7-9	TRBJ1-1	CASSAQTGAEAFF	TGTGCCAGCAGCGCCCAAACAGGGGCTGAAGCTTTCTTT
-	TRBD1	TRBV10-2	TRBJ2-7	CASSDVGQGVDEQYF	TGCGCCAGCAGTGATGTGGGACAGGGTGTCGACGAGCAGTACTTC
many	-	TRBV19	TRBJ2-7	CASSPGGGGYEQYF	TGTGCCAGTAGTCCAGGAGGGGGAGGATACGAGCAGTACTTC
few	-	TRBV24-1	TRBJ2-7	CATSDSGTPTYEQYF	TGTGCCACCAGTGACTCCGGGACGCCAACCTACGAGCAGTACTTC
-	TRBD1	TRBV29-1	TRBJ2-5	CSARDSGEETQYF	TGCAGCGCCAGGGACAGTGGCGAAGAGACCCAGTACTTC
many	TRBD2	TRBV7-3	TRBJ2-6	CASSLGISGASGANVLTF	TGTGCCAGCAGCTTAGGGATCAGCGGGGCCTCTGGGGCCAACGTCCTGACTTTC
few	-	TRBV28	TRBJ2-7	CASGQFYEQYF	TGTGCCAGCGGACAGTTCTACGAGCAGTACTTC
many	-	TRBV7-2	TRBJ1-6	CASSLGRGTSYNSPLHF	TGTGCCAGCAGCTTAGGCAGGGGTACGTCCTATAATTCACCCCTCCACTTT
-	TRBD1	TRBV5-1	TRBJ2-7	CASSFRDRNPYEQYF	TGCGCCAGCAGCTTCCGGGACAGAAATCCCTACGAGCAGTACTTC
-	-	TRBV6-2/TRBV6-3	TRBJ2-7	CASTKPGASYEQYF	TGTGCCAGCACAAAACCGGGTGCCTCCTACGAGCAGTACTTC
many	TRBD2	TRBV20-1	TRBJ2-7	CSANGLAGGRRSYEQYF	TGCAGTGCTAATGGACTAGCGGGAGGGCGGAGGTCCTACGAGCAGTACTTC
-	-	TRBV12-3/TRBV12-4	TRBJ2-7	CATSGSPYYEQYF	TGTGCCACCAGTGGTAGCCCGTACTACGAGCAGTACTTC
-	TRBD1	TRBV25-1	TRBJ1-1	CASNPGQGVAGAFF	TGTGCCAGCAACCCGGGACAGGGGGTCGCTGGAGCTTTCTTT
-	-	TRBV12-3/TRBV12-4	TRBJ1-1	CASSPGGRDTEAFF	TGTGCCAGCAGCCCCGGGGGGAGGGACACTGAAGCTTTCTTT
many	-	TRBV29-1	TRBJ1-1	CSVEDRGVEAFF	TGCAGCGTTGAAGATCGTGGAGTTGAAGCTTTCTTT
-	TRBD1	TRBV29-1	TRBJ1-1	CSAPGTGGSATEAFF	TGCAGCGCCCCTGGGACAGGGGGATCAGCCACTGAAGCTTTCTTT
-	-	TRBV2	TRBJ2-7	CASSYYVLDPSYEQYF	TGTGCCAGCAGTTACTACGTTCTAGATCCCTCCTACGAGCAGTACTTC